These 29 T cell receptor beta chains came from one sample sequenced in a study of blood T cell repertoires in COVID-19. The method was immunoSEQ multiplex PCR; TCRdb's version includes in-frame clones alone and lacks a portion of them. The sample holds under 300,000 clones, around nine tenths seen once. Source material: peripheral blood. These receptors were taken from a woman aged 40-49 years who had recovered from COVID-19.

This CDR3 reads CASSLWSYEQYF. The CDR3 DNA reads TGTGCCAGCAGCTTGTGGAGCTACGAGCAGTACTTC. The V and J genes are TRBV5-6 and TRBJ2-7; D call uncertain. The CDR3 length is 12 residues. The germline gives CDR1 SGHDT, CDR2 YYEEEE. Trimming removed 1 base at V and 3 bases at J, with 5 bases between.

This clone has just one count. The V call is TRBV19, the J call TRBJ2-4; 8 bases agree with TRBD1. V gave up 4 bases and J gave up 0 bases; unmatched junction bases: 5. The CDR3 loop spans 16 amino acids. CDR1 LNHDA and CDR2 SQIVND come from the germline V gene (reference sequence). CDR3 DNA: TGTGCCAGTAGTAAGATACAGGGGGTAGCCAAAAACATTCAGTACTTC. Translated: CASSKIQGVAKNIQYF.

The chain recombines TRBV6-2 or TRBV6-3 with TRBJ2-2, with TRBD1 matching 8 bases. The V gene's germline CDR1 is MNHEY and CDR2 SVGEGT. The CDR3 is 16 residues long. The V gene end was trimmed by 6 bases and the J gene end by 4 bases; junction bases not matched to a gene: 10. CDR3 protein: CASSKGQVDFTGELFF. CDR3 DNA: TGTGCCAGCAGCAAGGGACAGGTAGACTTCACCGGGGAGCTGTTTTTT.

This sequence joins TRBV21-1 and TRBJ2-4; TRBD2 reflects the table's D call only, with no check against the DNA. TRBV21-1 is labeled a pseudogene. The CDR3 totals 15 residues. In DNA form, the CDR3 reads TGTGCCAGCAGCAAAGAGGCGGGGCTCCCAAACATTCAGTACTTC. Amino acid sequence: CASSKEAGLPNIQYF.

This clone was recorded once. The chain links TRBV20-1 to TRBJ1-6; D perhaps matches TRBD1 (5 bases). The ends were cut back, 3 bases at V and 10 bases at J, with 16 bases in the middle. The CDR3 consists of 14 residues. Germline lookup yields CDR1 DFQATT and CDR2 SNEGSKA (reference sequence). The CDR3 here is CSASPPREVSPLHF. The CDR3 nucleotides are TGCAGTGCTAGTCCTCCCAGGGAAGTCTCACCCCTCCACTTT.

The chain joins TRBV5-8 to TRBJ2-7; possible D gene TRBD1, 6 bases. Germline lookup yields CDR1 SGHTS and CDR2 YDEGEE. V lost 1 base to trimming and J lost 3 bases, with 11 bases between them. The CDR3 spans 14 residues. Here the CDR3 DNA reads TGTGCCAGCAGCTTGACAGGGTTGCGCTACGAGCAGTACTTC. Translated: CASSLTGLRYEQYF. The whole variable domain, remainder taken from reference TRBV5-8 and TRBJ2-7, is EAGVTQSPTHLIKTRGQQATLRCSPISGHTSVYWYQQALGLGLQFLLWYDEGEERNRGNFPPRFSGRQFPNYSSELNVNALELEDSALYLCASSLTGLRYEQYFGPGTRLTVT.

V usage is TRBV3-1 (or the pseudogene TRBV3-2) and J usage is TRBJ2-2, with 11 bases aligning to TRBD1. J gave up 4 bases and V 6 bases, and 13 bases lay outside the gene matches. This CDR3 region has 18 residues. Germline CDR1 is LGHDT and CDR2 is YNNKEL (reference sequence). The CDR3 nucleotides read TGTGCCAGCAGACCTGGACAGGGGGCGGTTGCGGGCACCGGGGAGCTGTTTTTT. Its translation is CASRPGQGAVAGTGELFF.

The CDR3 DNA sequence: TGTGCCAGCAGCCCTAACCCGGGACAGGGGGCGAGTGGCTACACCTTC. As protein: CASSPNPGQGASGYTF. The chain couples TRBV6-2 or TRBV6-3 to TRBJ1-2, with 12 bases aligning to TRBD1. With V trimmed by 6 bases and J by 7 bases, 12 bases remained unmatched. The CDR3 is 16 amino acids. The germline gives CDR1 MNHEY, CDR2 SVGEGT.

The chain is built from TRBV27 and TRBJ1-2, with D uncertain. The ends were cut back, 6 bases at V and 5 bases at J, with 16 bases in the middle. Per germline, CDR1 MNHEY and CDR2 SMNVEV (reference sequence). The CDR3 runs to 14 residues. CDR3 bases: TGTGCCAGCAGGAAACTAGGCGGGGATTATGGCTACACCTTC. Translation gives CASRKLGGDYGYTF.

V usage is TRBV9 and J usage is TRBJ1-2; D uncertain. The germline V gene encodes CDR1 SGDLS and CDR2 YYNGEE. Trimming removed 4 bases at V and 2 bases at J, with 6 bases between. The CDR3 sequence is 12 residues long. The CDR3 DNA is TGTGCCAGCAGCACGCAGAACTATGGCTACACCTTC. Translated: CASSTQNYGYTF.

The chain has TRBV9 and TRBJ2-1, with 9 bases that match TRBD1. V gave up 3 bases and J gave up 5 bases; unmatched junction bases: 9. The CDR3 has 16 residues. Germline V gene sequence: CDR1 SGDLS, CDR2 YYNGEE. The CDR3 region is CASSAQPGQGNNEQFF. CDR3 sequence (DNA): TGTGCCAGCAGCGCCCAACCGGGACAGGGAAACAATGAGCAGTTCTTC.

The chain uses TRBV12-3 or TRBV12-4 and TRBJ1-2; 10 nucleotides match TRBD1. Unmatched junction bases numbered 5, after V lost 6 bases and J lost 7 bases. The CDR3 length is 13 residues. The CDR3 sequence is CASSRRTGGGYTF. The CDR3 DNA follows: TGTGCCAGCAGCAGACGGACAGGGGGTGGCTACACCTTC.

The chain is built from TRBV2 and TRBJ2-5; D possibly corresponds to TRBD1 (5 bases). Trimming cost V 6 bases and J 1 base, with 12 bases left between them. Germline CDR1 SNHLY, CDR2 FYNNEI. This CDR3 region has 14 residues. The CDR3 protein is CASSPRQIQETQYF. The CDR3 DNA is TGTGCCAGCAGCCCAAGACAGATCCAAGAGACCCAGTACTTC.

The DNA of the CDR3 is TGTGCCAGTAGTATAGGGACAGGCATTGGAGATACGCAGTATTTT. Translation: CASSIGTGIGDTQYF. The rearrangement joins TRBV19 to TRBJ2-3, with TRBD1 matching over 7 bases. Unmatched junction bases numbered 6, after V lost 1 base and J lost 5 bases. CDR1 and CDR2 from the germline V gene are LNHDA and SQIVND (reference sequence). The CDR3 has 15 residues.

This chain joins TRBV4-1 and TRBJ2-5; D ambiguous. Trimming left V 0 bases short and J 1 base short, with 9 bases between. There are 15 residues in the CDR3. CDR1 and CDR2 (germline): MGHRA, YSYEKL. The CDR3 coding sequence is TGCGCCAGCAGCCAAGATGCTCAGTTCCAAGAGACCCAGTACTTC. Amino acids: CASSQDAQFQETQYF.

This chain links TRBV13 with TRBJ1-3; perhaps TRBD1 as D (5 bases). Trimming shortened V by 5 bases and J by 2 bases, and 16 bases separated the two germline ends. The CDR3 totals 16 residues. Germline CDR1 reads PRHDT; CDR2 reads FYEKMQ (reference sequence). CDR3 protein: CASSPLGQGAGNTIYF. The CDR3 DNA sequence: TGTGCCAGCAGCCCGCTTGGGCAGGGTGCTGGAAACACCATATATTTT.

The chain carries TRBV18 and TRBJ2-6; 7 bases agree with TRBD1. Germline V CDR1 and CDR2: KGHSH, LQKENI. The trim removed 4 bases at V and 1 base at J, leaving 1 base unmatched. This CDR3 region has 15 residues. CDR3 nucleotide sequence: TGTGCCAGCTCACAGGACAGGTCTGGGGCCAACGTCCTGACTTTC. Its translation is CASSQDRSGANVLTF.

The chain uses TRBV5-6 and TRBJ1-1; perhaps TRBD1 as D (5 bases). Germline V gene lookup returns CDR1 SGHDT and CDR2 YYEEEE. V gave up 2 bases and J gave up 7 bases, with 12 bases separating them. The CDR3 is made up of 13 amino acids. CDR3 region: CASSFGGESEAFF. CDR3 bases: TGTGCCAGCAGCTTCGGGGGGGAGAGTGAAGCTTTCTTT. The complete variable domain, with remaining parts taken from reference TRBV5-6 and TRBJ1-1, reads DAGVTQSPTHLIKTRGQQVTLRCSPKSGHDTVSWYQQALGQGPQFIFQYYEEEERQRGNFPDRFSGHQFPNYSSELNVNALLLGDSALYLCASSFGGESEAFFGQGTRLTVV.

The chain employs TRBV9 and TRBJ1-5; D might be TRBD1 (5 bases). The CDR3 is made up of 17 amino acids. CDR1 and CDR2 (germline): SGDLS, YYNGEE. Deletions cut 0 bases from V and 0 bases from J, with 13 bases between. CDR3 DNA sequence: TGTGCCAGCAGCGTAGATGGCGGGGGTTATAGCAATCAGCCCCAGCATTTT. Protein: CASSVDGGGYSNQPQHF. Full variable domain (rest looked up from reference TRBV9 and TRBJ1-5): DSGVTQTPKHLITATGQRVTLRCSPRSGDLSVYWYQQSLDQGLQFLIQYYNGEERAKGNILERFSAQQFPDLHSELNLSSLELGDSALYFCASSVDGGGYSNQPQHFGDGTRLSIL.

The chain carries TRBV12-5 and TRBJ2-7; the D gene is possibly TRBD1 (5 bases). This CDR3 comprises 15 residues. Germline CDR1 reads LGHNT; CDR2 reads FRNRAP. V lost 0 bases to trimming and J lost 3 bases, with 12 bases between them. The CDR3: CASGLVQAGIYEQYF. Here the CDR3 DNA reads TGTGCTAGTGGTTTGGTCCAGGCAGGGATCTACGAGCAGTACTTC.

V is TRBV4-2 and J is TRBJ2-2, with D unresolved. V was cut by 1 base and J by 7 bases, with 4 bases left in between. The CDR3 runs to 12 residues. CDR1 LGHNA and CDR2 YNFKEQ come from the germline V gene. This CDR3 reads CASSQAGGELFF. Written as DNA, the CDR3 is TGTGCCAGCAGCCAAGCGGGCGGGGAGCTGTTTTTT.

This chain links TRBV2 with TRBJ2-1; 9 positions agree with TRBD1. With V trimmed by 6 bases and J by 4 bases, 4 bases remained unmatched. The CDR3 spans 14 residues. The germline CDR1 and CDR2 sequences are SNHLY and FYNNEI. Written as DNA, the CDR3 is TGTGCCAGCAGCAGACAGGGGGGATACAATGAGCAGTTCTTC. Translating it yields CASSRQGGYNEQFF. Full variable domain (outside the CDR3, taken from reference TRBV2 and TRBJ2-1): EPEVTQTPSHQVTQMGQEVILRCVPISNHLYFYWYRQILGQKVEFLVSFYNNEISEKSEIFDDQFSVERPDGSNFTLKIRSTKLEDSAMYFCASSRQGGYNEQFFGPGTRLTVL.

The V and J genes are TRBV30 and TRBJ1-2; 10 bases are a match to TRBD1. CDR1 is GTSNPN and CDR2 is SVGIG in the germline V gene (reference sequence). Trimming took 1 base from V and 8 from J; bases not matched to a gene: 7. CDR3 size: 14 residues. CDR3 residues: CAWSGDRGVGGYTF. The DNA of the CDR3 is TGTGCCTGGAGTGGGGACAGGGGTGTCGGAGGCTACACCTTC.

The chain is built from TRBV2 and TRBJ1-5, with 7 nucleotides matching TRBD1. V was clipped by 7 bases and J by 1 base; unmatched bases: 7. This CDR3 region has 15 residues. Per germline, CDR1 SNHLY and CDR2 FYNNEI. Here the CDR3 reads CASTEEGQSNQPQHF. For the CDR3, the DNA is TGTGCCAGCACCGAAGAGGGACAGAGCAATCAGCCCCAGCATTTT.

The J gene is TRBJ2-5, the V gene TRBV11-2, with 8 bases that match TRBD1. Germline loops: CDR1 SGHAT, CDR2 FQNNGV. There are 14 residues in the CDR3. The junction had 6 bases not matched to a gene; V was cut back by 5 bases and J by 4 bases. Here the CDR3 reads CASSPYRGVETQYF. The CDR3 DNA is TGTGCCAGCAGCCCCTACAGGGGGGTAGAGACCCAGTACTTC.

This chain's CDR3 is CASREQGSGNTIYF. The CDR3 coding sequence is TGTGCCAGCAGGGAGCAGGGGTCTGGAAACACCATATATTTT. The chain combines TRBV28 with TRBJ1-3, with D possibly being TRBD1 (6 bases). Trimming left V 6 bases short and J 1 base short, with 10 bases between. The CDR3 is 14 residues long. Germline V gene sequence: CDR1 MDHEN, CDR2 SYDVKM.

This chain connects TRBV7-8 to TRBJ2-1; TRBD1 is a possible D gene (6 bases). This CDR3 region has 15 residues. Germline V CDR1 and CDR2: SGHVS, FQNEAQ. Deletions cut 5 bases from V and 4 bases from J, with 15 bases between. This CDR3 is CASSVRGLAYNEQFF. The CDR3 DNA is TGTGCCAGCAGCGTAAGGGGGTTAGCTTACAATGAGCAGTTCTTC.

This clone came up once. The rearrangement uses TRBV9 and TRBJ1-1; the D gene is possibly TRBD1 (5 bases). CDR3 length equals 14 residues. CDR1 is SGDLS, CDR2 YYNGEE, per germline. Trimming left V 0 bases short and J 4 bases short, with 10 bases between. The CDR3, as DNA: TGTGCCAGCAGCGTAGGGGGCCTGGGCACTGAAGCTTTCTTT. Its protein is CASSVGGLGTEAFF.

The chain couples TRBV5-4 to TRBJ2-5; the D is unclear. CDR3 length equals 14 residues. Trimming took 6 bases from V and 1 from J, leaving 13 bases between them. Germline-derived CDR1 and CDR2 are SGHNT and YYREEE (reference sequence). The CDR3 sequence is CASTRRGPQETQYF. CDR3 DNA sequence: TGTGCCAGCACAAGGCGTGGGCCCCAAGAGACCCAGTACTTC.